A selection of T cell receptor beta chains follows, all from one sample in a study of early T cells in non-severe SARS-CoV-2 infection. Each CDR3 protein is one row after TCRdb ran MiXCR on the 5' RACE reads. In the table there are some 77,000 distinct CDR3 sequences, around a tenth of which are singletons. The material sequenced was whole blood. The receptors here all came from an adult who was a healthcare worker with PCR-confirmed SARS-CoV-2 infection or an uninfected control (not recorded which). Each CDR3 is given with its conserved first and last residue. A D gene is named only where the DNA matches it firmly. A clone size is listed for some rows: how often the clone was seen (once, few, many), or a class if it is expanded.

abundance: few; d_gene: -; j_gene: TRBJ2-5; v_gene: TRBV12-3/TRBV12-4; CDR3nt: TGTGCCAGCAGTTTGACCGAAGTACAAGAGACCCAGTACTTC; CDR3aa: CASSLTEVQETQYF
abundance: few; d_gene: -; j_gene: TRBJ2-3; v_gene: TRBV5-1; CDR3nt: TGCGCCAGCAGCCCGCAAACGAGATCCCTTAGCACAGATACGCAGTATTTT; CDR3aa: CASSPQTRSLSTDTQYF
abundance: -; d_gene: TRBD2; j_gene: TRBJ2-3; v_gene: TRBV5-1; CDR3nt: TGCGCCAGCAGCTTGCGGGGACTAGCGGGAATGGGCACAGATACGCAGTATTTT; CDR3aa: CASSLRGLAGMGTDTQYF
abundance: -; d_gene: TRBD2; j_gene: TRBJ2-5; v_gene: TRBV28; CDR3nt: TGTGCCAGCAGTCCCGCGGGGGACCCAGAGACCCAGTACTTC; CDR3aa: CASSPAGDPETQYF
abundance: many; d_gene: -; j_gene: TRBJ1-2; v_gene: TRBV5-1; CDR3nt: TGCGCCAGCAGCTTGGAGGACAGCGGGCGGAATGGCTACACCTTC; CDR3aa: CASSLEDSGRNGYTF
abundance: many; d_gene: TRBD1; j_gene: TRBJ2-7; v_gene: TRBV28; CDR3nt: TGTGCCAGCAGTGCACCGGGACAGGGGACCTACGAGCAGTACTTC; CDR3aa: CASSAPGQGTYEQYF
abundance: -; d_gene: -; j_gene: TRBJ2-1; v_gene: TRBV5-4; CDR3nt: TGTGCCAGCAGCTTGGAAACAGGTTACAATGAGCAGTTCTTC; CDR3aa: CASSLETGYNEQFF
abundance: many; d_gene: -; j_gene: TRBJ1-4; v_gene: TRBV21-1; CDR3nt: TGTGCCAGCACCGGGAGGACAGGGGCCTTCGAAAAACTGTTTTTT; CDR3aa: CASTGRTGAFEKLFF
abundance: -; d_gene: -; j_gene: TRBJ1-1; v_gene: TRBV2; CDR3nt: TGTGCCAGCAGTGAATCGCCGGTCTACACTGAAGCTTTCTTT; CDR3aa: CASSESPVYTEAFF
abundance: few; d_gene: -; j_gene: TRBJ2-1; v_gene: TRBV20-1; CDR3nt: TGCAGTGCTAGAGTCCTAGCGATTTCGTTAGATGAGCAGTTCTTC; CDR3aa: CSARVLAISLDEQFF
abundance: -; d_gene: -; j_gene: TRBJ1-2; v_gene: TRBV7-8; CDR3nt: TGTGCCAGCAGCTTCAGTGGGGGCGATTCGAGTGGCTACACCTTC; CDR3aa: CASSFSGGDSSGYTF
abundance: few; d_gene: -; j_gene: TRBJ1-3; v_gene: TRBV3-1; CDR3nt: TGTGCCAGCAGCCACGGTGAGGCCTCTGGAAACACCATATATTTT; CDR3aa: CASSHGEASGNTIYF
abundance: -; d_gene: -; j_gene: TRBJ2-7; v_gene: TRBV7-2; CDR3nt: TGTGCCAGCAGCTTGGTAGACTCCTCCTACGAGCAGTACTTC; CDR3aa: CASSLVDSSYEQYF
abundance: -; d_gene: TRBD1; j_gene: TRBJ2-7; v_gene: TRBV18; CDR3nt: TGTGCCAGCTCACGAGACGGGACAGGAACCTACGAGCAGTACTTC; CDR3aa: CASSRDGTGTYEQYF
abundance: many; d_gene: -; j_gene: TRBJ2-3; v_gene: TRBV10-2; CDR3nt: TGCGCCAGCAGTGAGTCGCCAACGGGGTCAGATACGCAGTATTTT; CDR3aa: CASSESPTGSDTQYF
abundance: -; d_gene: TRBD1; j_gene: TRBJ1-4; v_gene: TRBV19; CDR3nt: TGTGCCAGTAGCCCGACAGGGAGCCGTGAAAAACTGTTTTTT; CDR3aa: CASSPTGSREKLFF
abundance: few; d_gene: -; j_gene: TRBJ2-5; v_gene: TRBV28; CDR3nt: TGTGCCAGCAGTTTAATGTTCTCGGGGAAAGAAGAGACCCAGTACTTC; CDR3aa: CASSLMFSGKEETQYF
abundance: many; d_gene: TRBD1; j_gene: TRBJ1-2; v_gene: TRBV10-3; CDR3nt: TGTGCCATCACCTCGACAGGGGGGGACTATGGCTACACCTTC; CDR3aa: CAITSTGGDYGYTF
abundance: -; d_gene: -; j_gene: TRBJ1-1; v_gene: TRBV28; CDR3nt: TGTGCCAGCAGCCTTCAGGGGCAATCGAGGACGGGTGAAGCTTTCTTT; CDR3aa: CASSLQGQSRTGEAFF
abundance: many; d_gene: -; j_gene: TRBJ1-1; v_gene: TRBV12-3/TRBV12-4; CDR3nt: TGTGCCAGCAGTCTAACACAGAACACTGAAGCTTTCTTT; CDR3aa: CASSLTQNTEAFF
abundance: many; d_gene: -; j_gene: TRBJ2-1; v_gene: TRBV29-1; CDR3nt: TGCAGCGTCCGGGGGGACAGTTACAATGAGCAGTTCTTC; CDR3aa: CSVRGDSYNEQFF
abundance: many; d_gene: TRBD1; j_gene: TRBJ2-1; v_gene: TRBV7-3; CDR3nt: TGTGCCAGCAGCTGGACAGGGGACAATGAGCAGTTCTTC; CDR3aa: CASSWTGDNEQFF